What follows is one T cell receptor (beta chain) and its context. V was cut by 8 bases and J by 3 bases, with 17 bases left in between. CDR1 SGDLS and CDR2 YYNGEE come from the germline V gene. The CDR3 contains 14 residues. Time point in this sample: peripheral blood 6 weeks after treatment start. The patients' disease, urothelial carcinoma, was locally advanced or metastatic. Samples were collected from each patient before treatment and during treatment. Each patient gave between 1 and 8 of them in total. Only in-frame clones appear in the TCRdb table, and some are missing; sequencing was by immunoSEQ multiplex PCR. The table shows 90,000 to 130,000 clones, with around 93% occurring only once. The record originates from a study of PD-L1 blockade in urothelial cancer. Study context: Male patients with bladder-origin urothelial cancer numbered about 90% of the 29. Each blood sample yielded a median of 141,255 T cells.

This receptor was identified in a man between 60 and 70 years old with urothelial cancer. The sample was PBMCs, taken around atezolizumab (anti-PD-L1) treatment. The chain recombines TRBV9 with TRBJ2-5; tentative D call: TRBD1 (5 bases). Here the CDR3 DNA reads TGTGCCAGTCAAAAAGGGGCAGGGAAAGAGACCCAGTACTTC. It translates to CASQKGAGKETQYF.